These 3 T cell receptor beta chains share one sample of origin, sequenced in a study of early T cells in non-severe SARS-CoV-2 infection. A single record per CDR3 protein comes from TCRdb applying MiXCR to the 5' RACE reads. The table has approximately 120,000 distinct CDR3 sequences, 15% seen once; the top ten hold 20% to 25%. Sequenced: whole blood. These receptor sequences come from an adult who was a healthcare worker with PCR-confirmed SARS-CoV-2 infection or an uninfected control (not recorded which).

The rearrangement joins TRBV7-3 to TRBJ2-5; maybe TRBD2 (5 bases). V dropped 2 bases and J dropped 3 bases, with 10 bases sitting between them. Germline CDR1 reads SGHTA; CDR2 reads FQGTGA. This CDR3 has 14 amino acids. CDR3 in amino acids: CASSLSGIEETQYF. CDR3 DNA sequence: TGTGCCAGCAGCTTATCGGGGATCGAAGAGACCCAGTACTTC.

This sequence joins TRBV19 and TRBJ2-2; tentative D call: TRBD1 (6 bases). Per the germline V gene, CDR1 is LNHDA and CDR2 is SQIVND (reference sequence). The CDR3 is made up of 15 amino acids. The V and J ends lost 5 bases and 8 bases respectively, with 18 bases between them. The CDR3 sequence: CASSSRTESPGELFF. DNA of the CDR3: TGTGCCAGTAGTTCCCGGACAGAAAGTCCGGGGGAGCTGTTTTTT.

The table lists this clonotype with a few counts. The J gene is TRBJ2-6, the V gene TRBV4-1, with no clear D. CDR1 and CDR2 from the germline V gene are MGHRA and YSYEKL. V dropped 3 bases and J dropped 0 bases, with 9 bases sitting between them. The CDR3 spans 16 residues. DNA for the CDR3: TGCGCCAGCAGCCACGGACCCAGCTCTGGGGCCAACGTCCTGACTTTC. This gives the protein CASSHGPSSGANVLTF.